This TCR beta chain came from a study of T cell responses to AZD1222 COVID-19 vaccine. Trimming took 6 bases from V and 2 from J, leaving 20 bases between them. The CDR3 is 16 residues long. Germline CDR1 MNHEY, CDR2 SVGEGT. Assay: immunoSEQ multiplex PCR; the TCRdb copy retains only in-frame clones and omits some. The sample holds about 150,000 clones, around 91% seen once. Study-level findings and limits: Repertoires in all cases were sampled only once the peak T cell response had passed. At baseline, seropositivity was found in only a handful of AZD1222 recipients. The donor group comprised mostly white British people and more females; the analysis possibly underestimated clonal diversity. A reported finding is that nearly half of spike-specific TCRs target unmutated variant regions.

Comment on this clone: Its antigen remains unidentified.

The specimen comprised peripheral blood, sampled on day 0 of AZD1222 vaccination. The origin of this receptor is an adult in good health. This chain uses TRBV6-2 or TRBV6-3 with TRBJ2-7, with D perhaps matching TRBD2 (6 bases). The CDR3, as DNA: TGTGCCAGCAGCTTCGCTAGCGAGCGGTCCACCTACGAGCAGTACTTC. Its protein product is CASSFASERSTYEQYF.